These 11 T cell receptor beta chains were all obtained from the same sample, sequenced in a study of shared clonotypes between healthy human individuals. Generated by immunoSEQ multiplex PCR, the TCRdb table keeps only in-frame clones and is missing some. Counted here are about 700,000 clones, approximately 79% occurring once; the ten biggest clones make up more than 1.5%. The specimen sequenced was memory CD4+ T cells sorted from blood. Subset in this sample: CD45RA-negative fraction. These receptors came from a woman under 40 in good health.

This chain joins TRBV9 and TRBJ2-3; a possible D gene is TRBD2 (5 bases). V dropped 0 bases and J dropped 4 bases, with 9 bases sitting between them. This CDR3 comprises 14 residues. CDR1 and CDR2 (germline): SGDLS, YYNGEE. The CDR3 reads CASSVGVGADTQYF. DNA of the CDR3: TGTGCCAGCAGCGTAGGGGTCGGGGCAGATACGCAGTATTTT.

The chain recombines TRBV7-6 with TRBJ2-7; the D gene is possibly TRBD1 (5 bases). The CDR3 loop spans 16 amino acids. Germline CDR1 reads SGHVS; CDR2 reads FNYEAQ. Trimming removed 5 bases from V and 6 bases from J, with 23 bases in between. The chain's CDR3 is CASSQTKGQLYGEQYF. CDR3 sequence (DNA): TGTGCCAGCAGCCAAACCAAAGGACAATTGTATGGCGAGCAGTACTTC.

This sequence joins TRBV5-4 and TRBJ2-3; no reliable D call. Trimming took off 7 bases at V and 0 bases at J, with 15 bases between the two ends. This CDR3 is 15 amino acids long. CDR1 SGHNT and CDR2 YYREEE come from the germline V gene (reference sequence). The CDR3 is CASSKEFSSTDTQYF. CDR3 coding DNA: TGTGCCAGCTCCAAGGAATTCTCTAGCACAGATACGCAGTATTTT.

V usage is TRBV27 and J usage is TRBJ1-5; perhaps TRBD1 as D (5 bases). V was trimmed by 5 bases and J by 7 bases, leaving 15 bases between them. The length of the CDR3 is 14 residues. The germline gives CDR1 MNHEY, CDR2 SMNVEV (reference sequence). CDR3 sequence reads: CASSEKQGFQPQHF. CDR3 in DNA: TGTGCCAGCAGTGAGAAGCAGGGATTCCAGCCCCAGCATTTT.

This clone has more than one count but fewer than ten. V gene TRBV6-1 combines with J gene TRBJ2-7; 10 nucleotides align to TRBD1. This CDR3 region has 16 residues. Germline CDR1 reads MNHNS; CDR2 reads SASEGT. V lost 3 bases, J lost 4 bases, and 9 bases stayed unmatched. The DNA for the CDR3 is TGTGCCAGCAGTGATACGGGACAGGGGATAATATACGAGCAGTACTTC. Translating gives CASSDTGQGIIYEQYF.

V and J are TRBV28 and TRBJ2-1; 14 bases agree with TRBD2. CDR1 and CDR2 (germline): MDHEN, SYDVKM. The ends lost 4 bases at V and 8 bases at J; junction bases unmatched: 7. This CDR3 has 16 amino acids. DNA for the CDR3: TGTGCCAGCAGTTCAAGGACTAGCGGGAGGTTGGATGAGCAGTTCTTC. This translates into CASSSRTSGRLDEQFF.

J is TRBJ2-4 and V is TRBV6-1, with D possibly matching TRBD2 (6 bases). Germline assignment: CDR1 MNHNS and CDR2 SASEGT. This CDR3 has 16 amino acids. Trimming left V 1 base short and J 3 bases short, with 13 bases between. Written as DNA, the CDR3 is TGTGCCAGCAGTGAAGGGCGGGAAACCCGCAAAAACATTCAGTACTTC. Protein: CASSEGRETRKNIQYF.

This clone was seen many times. The chain employs TRBV6-1 and TRBJ2-2; 10 nucleotides align to TRBD2. The germline CDR1 and CDR2 sequences are MNHNS and SASEGT. The CDR3 has 15 amino acids. Losses at the gene ends were 2 bases for V and 3 bases for J; bases not matched to a gene: 0. The CDR3 coding sequence is TGTGCCAGCAGTGAACTAGCGGGAGACACCGGGGAGCTGTTTTTT. It is translated as CASSELAGDTGELFF.

This sequence joins TRBV19 and TRBJ2-2; 16 positions agree with TRBD2. Per germline, CDR1 LNHDA and CDR2 SQIVND (reference sequence). This CDR3 region has 19 residues. V was clipped by 7 bases and J by 2 bases; unmatched bases: 10. The CDR3 nucleotides are TGTGCCAGTACCTCCACGGGACTAGCGGGAGGGGTAAACACCGGGGAGCTGTTTTTT. Translated: CASTSTGLAGGVNTGELFF.

V is TRBV28 and J is TRBJ2-2; TRBD2 matches at 10 bases. CDR3 size: 15 residues. J gave up 6 bases and V 6 bases, and 7 bases lay outside the gene matches. The germline gives CDR1 MDHEN, CDR2 SYDVKM. Written as DNA, the CDR3 is TGTGCCAGCAGGGAGACTAGCGGGTGGCCCGGGGAGCTGTTTTTT. Its protein product is CASRETSGWPGELFF.

The V and J genes are TRBV5-1 and TRBJ1-1; no definite D call. This CDR3 region has 14 residues. Trimming left V 7 bases short and J 0 bases short, with 13 bases between. From germline, CDR1 is SGHRS and CDR2 YFSETQ. The CDR3 coding sequence is TGCGCCAGCTCCACTTCGACTTTGAACACTGAAGCTTTCTTT. Protein product: CASSTSTLNTEAFF.